This TCR beta chain was identified during a study of blood T cell repertoires in COVID-19. As processed by the authors: Reference gene primer amplification gave nucleated cell count estimates. Generated by immunoSEQ multiplex PCR, the TCRdb table keeps only in-frame clones and is missing some. D and trimming come from the DNA, and the V and J calls and clone size come from that table. The sample has 150,000 to 200,000 clones, about 87% seen once. This clone was recorded once. The CDR3 covers 13 residues. J gave up 7 bases and V 5 bases, and 5 bases lay outside the gene matches. CDR1 and CDR2 from the germline V gene are SEHNR and FQNEAQ (reference sequence).

The V gene is TRBV7-9, the J gene TRBJ1-2; 9 nucleotides match TRBD1. Sample: peripheral blood. The TCR sequence derives from a man in his sixties with acute or convalescent COVID-19. The CDR3 sequence: CASSTAQGAGYTF. The CDR3 nucleotides read TGTGCCAGCAGCACTGCACAGGGGGCTGGCTACACCTTC.